This T cell receptor (beta chain) came from a study of T cells after yellow fever vaccination. The overall study: Researchers used SMART-Seq v4 Ultra Low Input to prepare fractions that had low cell numbers.

J lost 6 bases, V lost 4 bases, and 0 bases had no gene match. Germline V gene data show CDR1 as SGHVS and CDR2 as FQNEAQ. The CDR3 totals 12 residues. This clonotype was observed at least ten times. TCRdb recomputed calls from the 5' RACE reads with MiXCR, one row per CDR3 protein. This sample yields 78,000 or so distinct CDR3 sequences, of which around 7% are seen a single time; over 25% belongs to the top ten. The TCR was taken from a man aged 18 to 35 who received the YFV17D yellow fever vaccine. The V gene is TRBV7-8, the J gene TRBJ2-3; TRBD1 matches 8 bases. This material consisted of CD8+ T cells sorted from PBMCs, taken roughly 10 days after the first yellow fever vaccination. The CDR3 sequence: CASSWTGDTQYF. CDR3 bases: TGTGCCAGCAGCTGGACAGGGGATACGCAGTATTTT.